This passage covers 9 T cell receptor beta chains from one sample sequenced in a study of T cells after yellow fever vaccination. From the 5' RACE reads, TCRdb called clonotypes with MiXCR, one entry per CDR3 protein. Seen here are about 550,000 distinct CDR3 sequences, 19% observed once, and the top ten hold around 15%. Sequenced material: PBMCs, taken 15 days after the yellow fever booster vaccination. These TCRs come from a young man who received the YFV17D yellow fever vaccine.

V gene TRBV7-3 combines with J gene TRBJ2-1, with 8 bases identical to TRBD2. V shed 5 bases, J shed 0 bases, and the junction held 12 bases outside the gene matches. The CDR3 is 18 residues long. CDR1 SGHTA and CDR2 FQGTGA come from the germline V gene. The DNA for the CDR3 is TGTGCCAGCAGCCCCATAGCGGGAAAGGCCCTCTCCTACAATGAGCAGTTCTTC. It specifies CASSPIAGKALSYNEQFF.

The V and J genes are TRBV30 and TRBJ1-1; D gene ambiguous. Germline lookup yields CDR1 GTSNPN and CDR2 SVGIG (reference sequence). This CDR3 contains 12 residues. Between the trimmed V and J ends, which lost 1 base and 8 bases, there was a span of 11 bases. The CDR3 bases are TGTGCCTGGAGTGAGGCCGGGAACGAAGCTTTCTTT. Translation gives CAWSEAGNEAFF.

This chain uses TRBV19 with TRBJ2-1, with D possibly TRBD1 on 5 matching bases. CDR1 is LNHDA and CDR2 is SQIVND in the germline V gene (reference sequence). V gave up 2 bases and J gave up 4 bases, with 6 bases separating them. This CDR3 is built from 13 residues. In DNA, the CDR3 is TGTGCCAGTAGTATACGGACATACAATGAGCAGTTCTTC. It encodes CASSIRTYNEQFF.

The chain employs TRBV5-1 and TRBJ2-1, with D hard to call. This CDR3 contains 19 residues. The V end lost 0 bases, the J end lost 2 bases, and 21 bases lay between the germline ends. The germline CDR1 and CDR2 sequences are SGHRS and YFSETQ. The CDR3 protein is CASSLVPSSQSITYNEQFF. CDR3 DNA sequence: TGCGCCAGCAGCTTGGTCCCCTCCTCGCAGTCGATCACCTACAATGAGCAGTTCTTC.

This clonotype was detected only a few times. This chain uses TRBV11-2 with TRBJ2-3, with no clear D. This CDR3 comprises 12 residues. CDR1 is SGHAT, CDR2 FQNNGV, per germline. Trimming removed 5 bases from V and 6 bases from J, with 9 bases in between. In DNA, the CDR3 is TGTGCCAGCAGCGCCGGGTCGGATACGCAGTATTTT. It is translated as CASSAGSDTQYF.

There are a few counts of this clonotype. This chain links TRBV7-9 with TRBJ2-6; D possibly uses TRBD1 or TRBD2 (6 bases each). The CDR3 has 16 residues. Trimming cost V 1 base and J 2 bases, with 9 bases left between them. Germline CDR1 and CDR2: SEHNR and FQNEAQ (reference sequence). The CDR3 DNA sequence: TGTGCCAGCAGCTTAGACGGGGGCCCTGGGGCCAACGTCCTGACTTTC. This translates into CASSLDGGPGANVLTF.

This chain links TRBV5-1 with TRBJ2-7; D remains ambiguous. Trimming took off 0 bases at V and 2 bases at J, with 9 bases between the two ends. Per germline, CDR1 SGHRS and CDR2 YFSETQ. CDR3 length equals 14 residues. The DNA for the CDR3 is TGCGCCAGCAGCTTGGGTACCCGAACCTACGAGCAGTACTTC. This codes for CASSLGTRTYEQYF.

The chain combines TRBV12-3 or TRBV12-4 with TRBJ2-5; D may be TRBD2 (5 bases). The CDR3 length is 13 residues. Trimming stripped 3 bases from V and 3 bases from J, with 8 bases between. CDR3 sequence: CASSFNSEETQYF. For the CDR3, the DNA is TGTGCCAGCAGTTTTAATAGCGAAGAGACCCAGTACTTC.

In this sample, this clonotype turned up a few times. The CDR3 nucleotides read TGTGCCACCGTCCGGGGAGGGGCCTACGAGCAGTACTTC. Translated: CATVRGGAYEQYF. The chain links TRBV2 to TRBJ2-7, with 7 bases that match TRBD2. Trimming took 10 bases from V and 2 from J; bases not matched to a gene: 8. From germline, CDR1 is SNHLY and CDR2 FYNNEI. The CDR3 has 13 amino acids.